The source of this T cell receptor (beta chain) is a study of CD8+CD57+ T cells in acquired aplastic anemia. As for the study in general: When averaged, DNA from sorted CD4+ and CD8+ cells came to around 3.1 ug. Overall study results and limits: Patients were compared with controls for CD8+ Simpson's diversity, and no significant difference emerged.

Genomic DNA constituted the template upon which TCR beta VDJ and CDR3 profiling was performed. Via MiXCR, TCRdb re-called the reads, giving one row per CDR3 protein. The sample has approximately 220,000 distinct CDR3 sequences, 40% to 50% seen once; the top ten hold 7.8%. A word on this clonotype: What it recognizes is unknown.

CD8+CD57+ cell expansion, shown by flow cytometry, had occurred in the patients selected for sequencing. Patients were untreated when blood was sampled. The CDR3 totals 14 residues. Deletions cut 5 bases from V and 0 bases from J, with 10 bases between. Germline assignment: CDR1 SEHNR and CDR2 FQNEAQ (reference sequence). This clonotype was obtained from a human donor with aplastic anemia. Material: sorted CD4+, CD8+, or CD8+CD57+ T cells (not recorded which) from PBMCs. This chain links TRBV7-9 with TRBJ1-2; TRBD1 is a possible D gene (5 bases). CDR3 sequence: CASSPAGANYGYTF. The CDR3 coding sequence is TGTGCCAGCAGCCCGGCGGGGGCTAACTATGGCTACACCTTC.